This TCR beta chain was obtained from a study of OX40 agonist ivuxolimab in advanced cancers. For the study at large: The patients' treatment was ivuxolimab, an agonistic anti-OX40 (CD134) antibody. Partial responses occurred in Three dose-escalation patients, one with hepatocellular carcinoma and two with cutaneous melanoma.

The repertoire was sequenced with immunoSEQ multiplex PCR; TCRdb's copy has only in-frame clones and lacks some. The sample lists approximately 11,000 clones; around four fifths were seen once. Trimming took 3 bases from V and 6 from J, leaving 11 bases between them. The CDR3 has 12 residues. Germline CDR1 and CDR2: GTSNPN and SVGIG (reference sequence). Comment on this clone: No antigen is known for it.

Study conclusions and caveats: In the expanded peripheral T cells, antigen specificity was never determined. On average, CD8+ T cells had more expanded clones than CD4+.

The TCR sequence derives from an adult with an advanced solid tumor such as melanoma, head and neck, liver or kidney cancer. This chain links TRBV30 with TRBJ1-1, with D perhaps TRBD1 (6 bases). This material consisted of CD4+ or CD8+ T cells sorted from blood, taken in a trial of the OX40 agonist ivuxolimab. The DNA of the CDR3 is TGTGCCTGGAGCGAGGGGGGGTCTGAAGCTTTCTTT. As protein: CAWSEGGSEAFF.